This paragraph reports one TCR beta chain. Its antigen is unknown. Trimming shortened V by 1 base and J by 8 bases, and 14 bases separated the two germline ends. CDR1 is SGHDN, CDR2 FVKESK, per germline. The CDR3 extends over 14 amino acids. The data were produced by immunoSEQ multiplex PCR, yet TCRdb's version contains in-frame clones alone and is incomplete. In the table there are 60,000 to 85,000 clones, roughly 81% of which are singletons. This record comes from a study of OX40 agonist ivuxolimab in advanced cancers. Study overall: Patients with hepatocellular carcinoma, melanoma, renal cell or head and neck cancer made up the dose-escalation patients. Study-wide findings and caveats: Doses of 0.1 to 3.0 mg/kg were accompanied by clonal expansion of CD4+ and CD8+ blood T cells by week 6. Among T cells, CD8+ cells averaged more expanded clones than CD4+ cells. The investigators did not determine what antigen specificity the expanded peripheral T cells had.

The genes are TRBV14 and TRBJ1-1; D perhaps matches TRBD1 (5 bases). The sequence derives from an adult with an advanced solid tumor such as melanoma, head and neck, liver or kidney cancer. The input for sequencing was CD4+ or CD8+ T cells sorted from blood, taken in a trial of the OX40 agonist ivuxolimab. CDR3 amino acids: CASSQVGGGREAFF. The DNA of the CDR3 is TGTGCCAGCAGCCAAGTTGGGGGTGGGAGAGAAGCTTTCTTT.